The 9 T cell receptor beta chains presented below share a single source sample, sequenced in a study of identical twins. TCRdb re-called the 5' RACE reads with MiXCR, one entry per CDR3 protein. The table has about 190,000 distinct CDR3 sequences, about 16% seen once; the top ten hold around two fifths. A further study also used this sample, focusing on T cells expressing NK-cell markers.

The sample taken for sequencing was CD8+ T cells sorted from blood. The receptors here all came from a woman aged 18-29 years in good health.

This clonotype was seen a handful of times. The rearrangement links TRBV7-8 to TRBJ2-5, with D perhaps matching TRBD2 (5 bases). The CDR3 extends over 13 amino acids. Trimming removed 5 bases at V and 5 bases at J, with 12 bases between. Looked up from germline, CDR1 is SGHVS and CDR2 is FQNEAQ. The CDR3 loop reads CASSPSEEETQYF. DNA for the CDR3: TGTGCCAGCAGCCCCTCGGAGGAGGAGACCCAGTACTTC.

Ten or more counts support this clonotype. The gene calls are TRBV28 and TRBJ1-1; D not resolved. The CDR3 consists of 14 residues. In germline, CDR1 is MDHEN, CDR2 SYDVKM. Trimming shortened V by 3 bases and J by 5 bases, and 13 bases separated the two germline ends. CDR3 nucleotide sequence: TGTGCCAGCAGTTTGGCCGGGGTCGGGACTGAAGCTTTCTTT. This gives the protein CASSLAGVGTEAFF.

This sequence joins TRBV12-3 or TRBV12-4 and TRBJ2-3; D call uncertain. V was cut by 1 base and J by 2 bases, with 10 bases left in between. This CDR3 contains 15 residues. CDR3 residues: CASSLGWPATDTQYF. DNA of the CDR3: TGTGCCAGCAGTTTAGGGTGGCCAGCCACAGATACGCAGTATTTT.

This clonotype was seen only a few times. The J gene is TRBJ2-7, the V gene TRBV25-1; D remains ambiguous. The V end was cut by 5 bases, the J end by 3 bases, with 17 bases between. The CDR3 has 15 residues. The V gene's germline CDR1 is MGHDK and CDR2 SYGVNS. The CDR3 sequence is CASSPPSGRNYEQYF. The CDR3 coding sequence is TGTGCCAGCAGTCCTCCCTCCGGCAGAAACTACGAGCAGTACTTC.

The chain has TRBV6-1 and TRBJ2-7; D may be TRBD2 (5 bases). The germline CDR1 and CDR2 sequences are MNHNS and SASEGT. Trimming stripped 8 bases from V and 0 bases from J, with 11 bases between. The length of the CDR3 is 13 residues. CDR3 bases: TGTGCCAGCGAAAGCGGAGCCTCCTACGAGCAGTACTTC. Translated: CASESGASYEQYF.

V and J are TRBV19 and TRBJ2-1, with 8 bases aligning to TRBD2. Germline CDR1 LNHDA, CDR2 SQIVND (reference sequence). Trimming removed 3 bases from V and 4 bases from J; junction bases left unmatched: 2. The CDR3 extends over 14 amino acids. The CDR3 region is CASSISSGYNEQFF. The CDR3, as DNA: TGTGCCAGTAGTATTTCTAGCGGGTACAATGAGCAGTTCTTC.

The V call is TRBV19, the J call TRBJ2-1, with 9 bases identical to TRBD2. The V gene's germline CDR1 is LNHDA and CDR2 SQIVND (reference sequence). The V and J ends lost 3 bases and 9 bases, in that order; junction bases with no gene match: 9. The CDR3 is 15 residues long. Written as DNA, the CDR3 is TGTGCCAGTAGTATGGTGGCGGGGGGGCCGGGTGAGCAGTTCTTC. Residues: CASSMVAGGPGEQFF.

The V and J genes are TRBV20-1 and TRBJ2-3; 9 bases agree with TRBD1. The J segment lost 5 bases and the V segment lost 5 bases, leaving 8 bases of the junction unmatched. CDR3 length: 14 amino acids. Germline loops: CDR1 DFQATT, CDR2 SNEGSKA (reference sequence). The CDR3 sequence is CSAPARTGEDTQYF. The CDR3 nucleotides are TGCAGTGCTCCTGCGCGGACAGGGGAAGATACGCAGTATTTT.

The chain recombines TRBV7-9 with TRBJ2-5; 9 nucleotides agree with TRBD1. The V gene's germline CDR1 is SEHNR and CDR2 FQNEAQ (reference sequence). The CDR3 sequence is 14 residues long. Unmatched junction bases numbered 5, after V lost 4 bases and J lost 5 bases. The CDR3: CASSSAQGAETQYF. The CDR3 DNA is TGTGCCAGCAGCTCCGCACAGGGGGCGGAGACCCAGTACTTC.